Listed below are T cell receptor beta chains from one sample, sequenced in a study of T cell responses to AZD1222 COVID-19 vaccine. Sequencing used immunoSEQ multiplex PCR; TCRdb keeps in-frame clones, though not all of them. The repertoire includes 120,000 or so clones, 85% to 90% of them detected once, and around 10% sits in the top ten. This sample comprised peripheral blood, obtained on day 0 of MenACWY control vaccination. The receptors stem from an adult in good health. CDR3s include the opening cysteine and the closing phenylalanine or tryptophan. The D gene is left open where the match is weak. Size is stated for part of the rows, as once, few or many counts, or as a class when the clone is expanded.

j_gene	v_gene	abundance	d_gene	CDR3nt	CDR3aa
TRBJ2-1	TRBV9	-	-	TGTGCCAGCGGCGCCGGGCCCTATTACAATGAGCAGTTCTTC	CASGAGPYYNEQFF
TRBJ2-7	TRBV10-3	-	-	TGTGCCATCAGTGAGTACTACGAGCAGTACTTC	CAISEYYEQYF
TRBJ2-7	TRBV10-1	-	-	TGCGCCAGCAGTGAAGGGGTCGGGACCTCCTACGAGCAGTACTTC	CASSEGVGTSYEQYF
TRBJ1-5	TRBV7-2	-	-	TGTGCCAGCAGCCCCACCACAGGGCCCAATCAGCCCCAGCATTTT	CASSPTTGPNQPQHF
TRBJ2-7	TRBV11-2	-	TRBD1	TGTGCCAGCAGCTCGGGACAGATGGAGCAGTACTTC	CASSSGQMEQYF
TRBJ2-7	TRBV30	-	TRBD2	TGTGCCTGTTCCTGGACTAGCGTATCCTACGAGCAGTACTTC	CACSWTSVSYEQYF
TRBJ2-1	TRBV9	-	TRBD1	TGTGCCAGCAGCATACAGGGGGGAGCCTACAATGAGCAGTTCTTC	CASSIQGGAYNEQFF
TRBJ1-4	TRBV19	-	-	TGTGCCAGTAGACAGCTGGCAACTAATGAAAAACTGTTTTTT	CASRQLATNEKLFF
TRBJ1-1	TRBV29-1	-	-	TGCAGCGTTGAATCTGGGGGAAAAGCTTTCTTT	CSVESGGKAFF
TRBJ2-7	TRBV4-2	-	-	TGTGCCAGCAGCCAAGATACGTACGAGCAGTACTTC	CASSQDTYEQYF
TRBJ2-3	TRBV7-3	few	-	TGTGCCAGCAGCTCGGACTTGTGGTATACGCAGTATTTT	CASSSDLWYTQYF
TRBJ2-3	TRBV24-1	-	-	TGTGCCACCGCTATCGATTATGCAGATACGCAGTATTTT	CATAIDYADTQYF
TRBJ2-5	TRBV5-4	-	TRBD1	TGTGCCAGCAGCTTAAAAACAGGGGAAGAGACCCAGTACTTC	CASSLKTGEETQYF
TRBJ1-2	TRBV3-1/TRBV3-2	-	-	TGTGCCAGCAGCCAAGCGCCAGGGGTCTATGGCTACACCTTC	CASSQAPGVYGYTF
TRBJ1-1	TRBV5-1	-	-	TGCGCCAGCACCTACGACAGGATGAACACTGAAGCTTTCTTT	CASTYDRMNTEAFF
TRBJ1-6	TRBV11-3	-	-	TGTGCCAGCAGCTTACTCACAGGGCCGGATTCACCCCTCCACTTT	CASSLLTGPDSPLHF
TRBJ1-1	TRBV7-9	-	TRBD1	TGTGCCAGCAGCCGACAGGGGGCTAACACTGAAGCTTTCTTT	CASSRQGANTEAFF
TRBJ2-5	TRBV11-2	-	-	TGTGCCAGCAGCTTAGTGGGAGGGGGGCACCAAGAGACCCAGTACTTC	CASSLVGGGHQETQYF
TRBJ1-1	TRBV20-1	-	-	TGCAGTGCTAGTTATAGCAACCTAAGGTCGATGAACACTGAAGCTTTCTTT	CSASYSNLRSMNTEAFF
TRBJ2-2	TRBV5-1	-	-	TGCGCCAGCAGCCCGTTGTTGGCCGCGAACACCGGGGAGCTGTTTTTT	CASSPLLAANTGELFF
TRBJ2-1	TRBV15	-	-	TGTGCCACCAGCACTAGTACCTACAATGAGCAGTTCTTC	CATSTSTYNEQFF
TRBJ2-2	TRBV11-3	-	-	TGTGCCAGCAGCTTAAGTATACTGGGAGCGAACACCGGGGAGCTGTTTTTT	CASSLSILGANTGELFF
TRBJ2-7	TRBV7-3	-	TRBD1	TGTGCCAGCAGCCCGGGACAGGGCTACGAGCAGTACTTC	CASSPGQGYEQYF
TRBJ1-2	TRBV20-1	-	-	TGCAGTGCTAGTGACAGCCTTAACTATGGCTACACCTTC	CSASDSLNYGYTF
TRBJ2-6	TRBV6-4	-	-	TGTGCCAGCAGTGACTCTGGGGCCAACGTCCTGACTTTC	CASSDSGANVLTF
TRBJ2-7	TRBV9	-	-	TGTGCCAGCAGCGTAATCGGGGGCCAAGACGAGCAGTACTTC	CASSVIGGQDEQYF
TRBJ2-2	TRBV5-4	-	-	TGTGCCAGCAGCTTGAGGGCTAGCCAGAACACCGGGGAGCTGTTTTTT	CASSLRASQNTGELFF
TRBJ2-2	TRBV5-1	-	-	TGCGCCAGCAGCTTGTTGGCGACCACCGGGGAGCTGTTTTTT	CASSLLATTGELFF
TRBJ1-5	TRBV5-4	-	-	TGTGCCAGCAGCTCGCCGAATCAGCCCCAGCATTTT	CASSSPNQPQHF
TRBJ2-7	TRBV11-2	-	-	TGTGCCAGCAGCTTAGCAGGGGTCGCCTACGAGCAGTACTTC	CASSLAGVAYEQYF
TRBJ1-1	TRBV2	once	-	TGTGCCAGCAGTGAAGCACGAGCTGAAGCTTTCTTT	CASSEARAEAFF
TRBJ1-1	TRBV5-4	-	-	TGTGCCAGCAGACCCCCGGGCGTCCCATTCACTGAAGCTTTCTTT	CASRPPGVPFTEAFF
TRBJ1-2	TRBV5-6	-	TRBD1	TGTGCCAGCAGCTTCCGGGACAGGGCCCTCTCCACCTTC	CASSFRDRALSTF
TRBJ2-1	TRBV10-3	-	-	TGTGCCATCAGTTTGGGGCCGGAGCAGTTCTTC	CAISLGPEQFF
TRBJ1-2	TRBV10-2	-	TRBD1	TGCGCCAGCAGTACGACAGGGAAGGGCTATGGCTACACCTTC	CASSTTGKGYGYTF
TRBJ1-2	TRBV29-1	few	TRBD1	TGCAGCGCCACCGGGACAGGGGGTTACTATGGCTACACCTTC	CSATGTGGYYGYTF
TRBJ2-7	TRBV13	-	TRBD2	TGTGCCAGCAGCTTACCCGCAGAGCGGGGCTCCTACGAGCAGTACTTC	CASSLPAERGSYEQYF
TRBJ1-1	TRBV29-1	-	TRBD1	TGCAGCGTTGAGCAGGGACAGGACACTGAAGCTTTCTTT	CSVEQGQDTEAFF
TRBJ2-7	TRBV5-6	few	-	TGTGCCAGCAGCTTGGCGACCTACGAGCAGTACTTC	CASSLATYEQYF
TRBJ2-2	TRBV5-1	-	TRBD1	TGCGCCAGCAGCTTGTCCCAGACAGGGGGGGAGCTGTTTTTT	CASSLSQTGGELFF
TRBJ1-2	TRBV12-3/TRBV12-4	few	-	TGTGCCAGCAGTTTGGGCCTTGGCTACACCTTC	CASSLGLGYTF
TRBJ2-7	TRBV7-2	-	-	TGTGCCAGCAGCTTAGAGGCCCAGCCAGCCTACGAGCAGTACTTC	CASSLEAQPAYEQYF
TRBJ2-6	TRBV5-1	few	TRBD2	TGCGCCAGCAGGAAAGCGGGAGGCCCCTCTGGGGCCAACGTCCTGACTTTC	CASRKAGGPSGANVLTF
TRBJ1-5	TRBV6-1	-	TRBD1	TGTGCCAGCAGTGAAGGACAGGGGAGTCAGCCCCAGCATTTT	CASSEGQGSQPQHF
TRBJ1-1	TRBV27	-	-	TGTGCCAGCAGTTACCACAGAGCGCAGTCGCTCACTGAAGCTTTCTTT	CASSYHRAQSLTEAFF
TRBJ1-2	TRBV6-5	once	-	TGTGCCAGCAGCCCAGACAGTGCCGAATATAGTGGCTACACCTTC	CASSPDSAEYSGYTF
TRBJ1-2	TRBV10-3	-	-	TGTGCCATCAATGGGGACGGGTCCTCCTATGGCTACACCTTC	CAINGDGSSYGYTF
TRBJ2-3	TRBV29-1	once	-	TGCAGCACCGGGCGGGACAGCACAGATACGCAGTATTTT	CSTGRDSTDTQYF
TRBJ1-4	TRBV9	few	-	TGTGCCAGCAGCGTGGGGGGGGCACTTAATGAAAAACTGTTTTTT	CASSVGGALNEKLFF